This T cell receptor beta chain was sequenced during a study of T cells in Graves' hyperthyroidism and ophthalmopathy. Study-wide findings and caveats: The model foresaw ophthalmopathy a median around 6.4 months prior to onset.

Clinical Activity Scores of at least 3, NOSPECS grades of at least 4 and durations under 3 months characterized ophthalmopathy patients. Uncontrolled infections, other autoimmune diseases, pregnancy or lactation led to exclusion of patients. This clonotype was seen many times. Its antigen is not known. Using RNA transcripts as the source, TCR beta CDR3 regions were amplified. First-round RT-PCR with HTBI primers amplified the TCR CDR3 region. TCRdb reprocessed the multiplex PCR reads with MiXCR, giving one entry per CDR3 protein. Of hundreds of thousands of distinct CDR3 sequences in the sample, roughly 14% are singletons; the top ten hold about 4%. The source material was blood. The sequence was collected from a woman between 40 and 50 years old with Graves' ophthalmopathy.

The CDR3 bases are TGTGCCAGTAGTATAGATGGGACAGGGGTGCAGCCCCAGCATTTT. This translates into CASSIDGTGVQPQHF. J is TRBJ1-5 and V is TRBV19; 10 bases are a match to TRBD1. Germline CDR1 LNHDA, CDR2 SQIVND (reference sequence). There are 15 residues in the CDR3. Trimming removed 0 bases from V and 7 bases from J; junction bases left unmatched: 3. Full variable domain (outside the CDR3, taken from reference TRBV19 and TRBJ1-5): DGGITQSPKYLFRKEGQNVTLSCEQNLNHDAMYWYRQDPGQGLRLIYYSQIVNDFQKGDIAEGYSVSREKKESFPLTVTSAQKNPTAFYLCASSIDGTGVQPQHFGDGTRLSIL.